This T cell receptor beta chain was captured in a study of blood T cell repertoires in COVID-19. Study as a whole: The samples span acute and convalescent COVID-19 from the United States, Italy and Spain. PBMCs, B-cell-depleted T cells, or T cells were the source of the cDNA or gDNA that made up the material.

Generated by immunoSEQ multiplex PCR, the TCRdb table keeps only in-frame clones and is missing some. Among approximately 180,000 clones, 75% to 90% were seen once, and the ten largest hold about 2.1%. The CDR3 is 15 amino acids. Germline CDR1 LNHDA, CDR2 SQIVND (reference sequence). V lost 5 bases and J lost 3, with 16 bases in between. Sequencing input: PBMCs or T cells enriched from blood (not recorded which). This TCR was recovered from a woman aged 40 to 50 with acute COVID-19. The rearrangement uses TRBV19 and TRBJ1-2; D gene unclear. The CDR3 region has the DNA TGTGCCAGTAGTCCGGGAGTGGACGGAGACTATGGCTACACCTTC. As protein: CASSPGVDGDYGYTF.